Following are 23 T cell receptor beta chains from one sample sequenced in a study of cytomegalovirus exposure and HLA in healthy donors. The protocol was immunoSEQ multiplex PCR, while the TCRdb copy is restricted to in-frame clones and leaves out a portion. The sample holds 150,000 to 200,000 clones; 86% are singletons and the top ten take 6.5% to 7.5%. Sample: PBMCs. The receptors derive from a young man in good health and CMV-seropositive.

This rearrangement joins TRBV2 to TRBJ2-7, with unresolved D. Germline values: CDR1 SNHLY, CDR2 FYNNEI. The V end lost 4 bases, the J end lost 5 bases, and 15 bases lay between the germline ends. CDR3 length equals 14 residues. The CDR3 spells CASSATRVGNEQYF. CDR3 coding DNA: TGTGCCAGCAGTGCCACAAGAGTGGGGAACGAGCAGTACTTC.

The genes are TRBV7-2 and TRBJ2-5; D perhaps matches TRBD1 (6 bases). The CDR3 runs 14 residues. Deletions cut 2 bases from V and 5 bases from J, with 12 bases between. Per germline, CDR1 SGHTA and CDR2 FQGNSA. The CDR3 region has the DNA TGTGCCAGCAGCTTAACAGGGTGGAAGGAGACCCAGTACTTC. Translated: CASSLTGWKETQYF.

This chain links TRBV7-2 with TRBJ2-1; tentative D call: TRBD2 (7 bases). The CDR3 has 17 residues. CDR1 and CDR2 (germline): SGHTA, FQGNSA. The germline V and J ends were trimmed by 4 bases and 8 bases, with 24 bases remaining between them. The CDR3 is CASSSGKSNREGYEQFF. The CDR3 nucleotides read TGTGCCAGCAGCTCCGGGAAGAGTAACAGGGAGGGCTATGAGCAGTTCTTC. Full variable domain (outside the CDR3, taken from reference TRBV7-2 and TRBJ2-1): GAGVSQSPSNKVTEKGKDVELRCDPISGHTALYWYRQSLGQGLEFLIYFQGNSAPDKSGLPSDRFSAERTGGSVSTLTIQRTQQEDSAVYLCASSSGKSNREGYEQFFGPGTRLTVL.

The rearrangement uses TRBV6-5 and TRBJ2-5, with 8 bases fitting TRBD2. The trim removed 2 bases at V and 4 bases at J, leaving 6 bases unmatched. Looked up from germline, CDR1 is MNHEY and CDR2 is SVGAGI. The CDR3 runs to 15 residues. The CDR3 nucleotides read TGTGCCAGCAGTTACAGCCTCGGGGGGGGAGAGACCCAGTACTTC. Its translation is CASSYSLGGGETQYF.

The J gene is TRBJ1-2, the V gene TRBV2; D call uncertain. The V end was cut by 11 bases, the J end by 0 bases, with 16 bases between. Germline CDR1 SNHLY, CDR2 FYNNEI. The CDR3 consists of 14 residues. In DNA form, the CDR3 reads TGTGCCGGAGTGGGGTTTTCGGCTAACTATGGCTACACCTTC. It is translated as CAGVGFSANYGYTF.

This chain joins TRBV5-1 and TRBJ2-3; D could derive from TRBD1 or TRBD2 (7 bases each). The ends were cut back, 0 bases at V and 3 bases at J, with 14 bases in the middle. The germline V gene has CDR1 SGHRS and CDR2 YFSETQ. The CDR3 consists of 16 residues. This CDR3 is CASSLAPGGGTDTQYF. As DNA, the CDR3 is TGCGCCAGCAGCTTGGCCCCAGGGGGGGGAACAGATACGCAGTATTTT.

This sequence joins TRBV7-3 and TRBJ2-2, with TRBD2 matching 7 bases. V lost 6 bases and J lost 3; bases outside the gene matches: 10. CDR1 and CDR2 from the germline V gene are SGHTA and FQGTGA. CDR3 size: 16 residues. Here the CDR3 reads CASRPMRAGDTGELFF. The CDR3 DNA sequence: TGTGCCAGCAGACCCATGAGGGCGGGGGACACCGGGGAGCTGTTTTTT.

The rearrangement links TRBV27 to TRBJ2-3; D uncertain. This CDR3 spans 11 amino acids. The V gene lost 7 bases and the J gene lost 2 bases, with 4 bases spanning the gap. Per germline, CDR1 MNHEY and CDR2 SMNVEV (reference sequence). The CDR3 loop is CASTPTDTQYF. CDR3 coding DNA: TGTGCCAGCACGCCCACAGATACGCAGTATTTT.

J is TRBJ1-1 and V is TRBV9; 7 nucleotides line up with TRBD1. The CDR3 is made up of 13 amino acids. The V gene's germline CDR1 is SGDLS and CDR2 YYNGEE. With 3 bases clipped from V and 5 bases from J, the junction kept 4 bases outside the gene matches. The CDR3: CASSALTGTEAFF. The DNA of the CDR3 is TGTGCCAGCAGCGCATTGACAGGGACTGAAGCTTTCTTT.

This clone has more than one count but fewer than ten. The CDR3 sequence is CASSGGTSGTPVTDTQYF. In DNA form, the CDR3 reads TGTGCCAGTAGTGGGGGGACTAGCGGGACCCCAGTCACAGATACGCAGTATTTT. This chain connects TRBV19 to TRBJ2-3, with 13 bases matching TRBD2. Looked up from germline, CDR1 is LNHDA and CDR2 is SQIVND (reference sequence). J was trimmed by 2 bases and V by 5 bases; bases with no gene match: 10. The CDR3 contains 18 residues.

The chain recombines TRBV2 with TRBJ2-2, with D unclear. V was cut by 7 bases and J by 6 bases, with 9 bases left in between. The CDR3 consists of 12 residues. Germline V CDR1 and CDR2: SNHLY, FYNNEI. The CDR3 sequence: CASNHFPGELFF. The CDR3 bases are TGTGCCAGCAATCATTTTCCCGGGGAGCTGTTTTTT.

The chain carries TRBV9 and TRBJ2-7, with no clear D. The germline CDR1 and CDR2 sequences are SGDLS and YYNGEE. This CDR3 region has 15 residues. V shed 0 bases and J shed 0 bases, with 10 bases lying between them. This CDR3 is CASSVGARSSYEQYF. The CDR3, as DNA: TGTGCCAGCAGCGTAGGAGCTAGAAGCTCCTACGAGCAGTACTTC.

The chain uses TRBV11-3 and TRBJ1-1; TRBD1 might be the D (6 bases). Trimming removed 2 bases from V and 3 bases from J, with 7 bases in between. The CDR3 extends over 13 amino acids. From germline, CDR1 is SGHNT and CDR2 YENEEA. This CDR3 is CASSLSGDTEAFF. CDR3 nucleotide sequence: TGTGCCAGCAGCTTATCAGGGGACACTGAAGCTTTCTTT.

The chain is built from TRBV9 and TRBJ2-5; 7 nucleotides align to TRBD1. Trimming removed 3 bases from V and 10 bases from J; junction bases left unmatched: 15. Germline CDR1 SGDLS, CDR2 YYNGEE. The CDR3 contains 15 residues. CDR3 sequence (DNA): TGTGCCAGCAGCGGCTACCGGGACAGCCTCAGGGACCAGTACTTC. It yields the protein CASSGYRDSLRDQYF. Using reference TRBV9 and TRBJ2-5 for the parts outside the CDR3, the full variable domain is DSGVTQTPKHLITATGQRVTLRCSPRSGDLSVYWYQQSLDQGLQFLIQYYNGEERAKGNILERFSAQQFPDLHSELNLSSLELGDSALYFCASSGYRDSLRDQYFGPGTRLLVL.

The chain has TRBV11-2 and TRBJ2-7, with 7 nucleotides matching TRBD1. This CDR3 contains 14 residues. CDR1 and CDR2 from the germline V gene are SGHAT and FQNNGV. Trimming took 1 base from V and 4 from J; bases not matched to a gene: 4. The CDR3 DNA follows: TGTGCCAGCAGCTTAGGGACAGGAGGATACGAGCAGTACTTC. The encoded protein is CASSLGTGGYEQYF. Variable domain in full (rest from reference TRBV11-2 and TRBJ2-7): EAGVAQSPRYKIIEKRQSVAFWCNPISGHATLYWYQQILGQGPKLLIQFQNNGVVDDSQLPKDRFSAERLKGVDSTLKIQPAKLEDSAVYLCASSLGTGGYEQYFGPGTRLTVT.

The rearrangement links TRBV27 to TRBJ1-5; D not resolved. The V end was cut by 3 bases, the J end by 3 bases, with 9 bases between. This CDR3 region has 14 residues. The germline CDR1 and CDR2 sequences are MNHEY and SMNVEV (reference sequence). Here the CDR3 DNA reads TGTGCCAGCAGTTTTTTAGGGTACAATCAGCCCCAGCATTTT. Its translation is CASSFLGYNQPQHF.

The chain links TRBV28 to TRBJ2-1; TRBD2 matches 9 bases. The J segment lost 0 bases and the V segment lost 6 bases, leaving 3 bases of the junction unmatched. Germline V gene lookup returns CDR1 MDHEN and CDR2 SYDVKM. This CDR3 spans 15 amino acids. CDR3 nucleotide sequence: TGTGCCAGCAGATATAGCGGGAGCTCCTACAATGAGCAGTTCTTC. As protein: CASRYSGSSYNEQFF.

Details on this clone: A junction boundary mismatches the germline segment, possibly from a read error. The CDR3 DNA sequence: TGTGCCAGCAGCTTAGTGGGGACTACCTCCTTCGAGCAGTACTTC. This encodes CASSLVGTTSFEQYF. V usage is TRBV7-8 and J usage is TRBJ2-7; TRBD2 matches 7 bases. The CDR3 has 15 residues. Germline V gene data show CDR1 as SGHVS and CDR2 as FQNEAQ. Looking up the rest from reference TRBV7-8 and TRBJ2-7 gives the full variable domain: GAGVSQSPRYKVAKRGQDVALRCDPISGHVSLFWYQQALGQGPEFLTYFQNEAQLDKSGLPSDRFFAERPEGSVSTLKIQRTQQEDSAVYLCASSLVGTTSFEQYFGPGTRLTVT.

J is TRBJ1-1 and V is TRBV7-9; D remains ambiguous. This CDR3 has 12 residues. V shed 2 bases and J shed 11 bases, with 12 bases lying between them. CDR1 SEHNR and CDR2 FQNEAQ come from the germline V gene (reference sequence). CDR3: CASSLNPAVAFF. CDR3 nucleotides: TGTGCCAGCAGCTTAAACCCCGCAGTGGCTTTCTTT.

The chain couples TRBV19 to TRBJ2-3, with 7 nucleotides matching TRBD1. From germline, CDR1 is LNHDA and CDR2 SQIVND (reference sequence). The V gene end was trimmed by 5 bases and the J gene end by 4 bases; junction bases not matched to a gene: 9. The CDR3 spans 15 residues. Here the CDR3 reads CASSATTGSADTQYF. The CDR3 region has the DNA TGTGCCAGTAGTGCTACGACAGGGAGTGCAGATACGCAGTATTTT. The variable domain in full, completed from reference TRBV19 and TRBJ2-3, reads DGGITQSPKYLFRKEGQNVTLSCEQNLNHDAMYWYRQDPGQGLRLIYYSQIVNDFQKGDIAEGYSVSREKKESFPLTVTSAQKNPTAFYLCASSATTGSADTQYFGPGTRLTVL.

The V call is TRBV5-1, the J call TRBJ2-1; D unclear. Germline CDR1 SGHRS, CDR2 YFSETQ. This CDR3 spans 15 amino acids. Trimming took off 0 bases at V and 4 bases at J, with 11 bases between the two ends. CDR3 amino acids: CASSLAEQTYNEQFF. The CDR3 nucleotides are TGCGCCAGCAGCTTGGCCGAACAGACTTACAATGAGCAGTTCTTC.

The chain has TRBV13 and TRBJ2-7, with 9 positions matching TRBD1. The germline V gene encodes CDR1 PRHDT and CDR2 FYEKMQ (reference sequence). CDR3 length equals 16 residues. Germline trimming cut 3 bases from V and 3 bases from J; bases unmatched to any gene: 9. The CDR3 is CASSLRSATGGYEQYF. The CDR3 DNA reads TGTGCCAGCAGCTTGAGGTCGGCGACAGGGGGCTACGAGCAGTACTTC.

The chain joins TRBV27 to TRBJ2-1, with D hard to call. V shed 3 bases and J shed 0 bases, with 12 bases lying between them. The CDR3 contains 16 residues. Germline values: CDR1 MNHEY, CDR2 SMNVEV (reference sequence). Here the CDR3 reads CASSLRSVSSYNEQFF. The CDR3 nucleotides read TGTGCCAGCAGTTTGAGGTCCGTCAGCTCCTACAATGAGCAGTTCTTC.